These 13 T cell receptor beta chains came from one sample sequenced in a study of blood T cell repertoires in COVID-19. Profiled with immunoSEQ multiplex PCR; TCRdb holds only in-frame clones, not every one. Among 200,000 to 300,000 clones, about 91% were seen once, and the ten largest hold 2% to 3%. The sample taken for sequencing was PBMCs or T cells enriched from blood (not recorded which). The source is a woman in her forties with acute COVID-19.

CDR3 nucleotide sequence: TGCGCCAGCAGCCTGGAAGCAGGGGGCGGTAGAAACACCATATATTTT. The encoded protein is CASSLEAGGGRNTIYF. J is TRBJ1-3 and V is TRBV5-1; 8 bases map to TRBD1. The V gene end was trimmed by 4 bases and the J gene end by 5 bases; junction bases not matched to a gene: 11. The CDR3 contains 16 residues. CDR1 and CDR2 (germline): SGHRS, YFSETQ.

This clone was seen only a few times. CDR3 sequence: CASSQDPSNHYEQYF. Here the CDR3 DNA reads TGCGCCAGCAGCCAAGACCCTAGCAACCACTACGAGCAGTACTTC. The chain combines TRBV4-1 with TRBJ2-7, with TRBD2 as a possible D gene (5 bases). The CDR3 has 15 amino acids. Trimming removed 0 bases at V and 3 bases at J, with 12 bases between. CDR1 and CDR2 from the germline V gene are MGHRA and YSYEKL.

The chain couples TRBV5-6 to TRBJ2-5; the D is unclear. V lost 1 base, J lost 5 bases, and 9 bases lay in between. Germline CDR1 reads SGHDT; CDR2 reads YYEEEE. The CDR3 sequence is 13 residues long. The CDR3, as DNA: TGTGCCAGCAGCTTGATAGTGATGGAGACCCAGTACTTC. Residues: CASSLIVMETQYF.

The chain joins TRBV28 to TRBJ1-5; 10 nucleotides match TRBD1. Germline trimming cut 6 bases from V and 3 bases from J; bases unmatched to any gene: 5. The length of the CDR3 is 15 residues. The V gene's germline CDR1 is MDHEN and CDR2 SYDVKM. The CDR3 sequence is CASSPTGGHNQPQHF. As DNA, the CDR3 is TGTGCCAGCAGCCCGACAGGGGGCCACAATCAGCCCCAGCATTTT. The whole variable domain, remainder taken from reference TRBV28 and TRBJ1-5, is DVKVTQSSRYLVKRTGEKVFLECVQDMDHENMFWYRQDPGLGLRLIYFSYDVKMKEKGDIPEGYSVSREKKERFSLILESASTNQTSMYLCASSPTGGHNQPQHFGDGTRLSIL.

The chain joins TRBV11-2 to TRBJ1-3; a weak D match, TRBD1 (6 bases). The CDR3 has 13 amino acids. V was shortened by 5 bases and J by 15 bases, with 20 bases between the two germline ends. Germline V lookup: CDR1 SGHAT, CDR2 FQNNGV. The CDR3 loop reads CASSPQQGPAGYF. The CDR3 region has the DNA TGTGCCAGCAGCCCCCAACAGGGCCCCGCGGGATATTTT.

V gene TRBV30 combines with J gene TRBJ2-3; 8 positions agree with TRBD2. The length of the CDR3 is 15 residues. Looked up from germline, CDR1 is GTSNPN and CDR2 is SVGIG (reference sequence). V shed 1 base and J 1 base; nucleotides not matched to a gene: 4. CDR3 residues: CAWSGAGGGTDTQYF. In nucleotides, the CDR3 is TGTGCCTGGAGTGGGGCGGGAGGCGGCACAGATACGCAGTATTTT. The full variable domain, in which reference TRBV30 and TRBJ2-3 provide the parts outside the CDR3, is SQTIHQWPATLVQPVGSPLSLECTVEGTSNPNLYWYRQAAGRGLQLLFYSVGIGQISSEVPQNLSASRPQDRQFILSSKKLLLSDSGFYLCAWSGAGGGTDTQYFGPGTRLTVL.

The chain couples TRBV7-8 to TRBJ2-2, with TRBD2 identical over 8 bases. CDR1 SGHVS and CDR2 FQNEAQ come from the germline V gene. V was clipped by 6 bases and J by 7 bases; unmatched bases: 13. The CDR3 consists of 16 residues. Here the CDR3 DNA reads TGTGCCAGCAGACCTCTTGCGGGGGGCCCAGGCGGGGAGCTGTTTTTT. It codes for CASRPLAGGPGGELFF.

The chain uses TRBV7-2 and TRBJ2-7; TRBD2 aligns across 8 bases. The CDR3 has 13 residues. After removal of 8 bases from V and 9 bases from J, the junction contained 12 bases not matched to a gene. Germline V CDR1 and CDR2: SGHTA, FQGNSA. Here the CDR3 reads CASGEAGALGQYV. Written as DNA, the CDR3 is TGTGCCAGCGGGGAAGCGGGAGCCCTCGGGCAGTACGTC.

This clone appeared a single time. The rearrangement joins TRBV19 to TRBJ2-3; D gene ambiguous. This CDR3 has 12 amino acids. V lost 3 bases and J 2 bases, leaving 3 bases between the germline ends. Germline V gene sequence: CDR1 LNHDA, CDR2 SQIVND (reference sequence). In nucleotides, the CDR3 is TGTGCCAGTAGTATCTCCACAGATACGCAGTATTTT. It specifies CASSISTDTQYF.

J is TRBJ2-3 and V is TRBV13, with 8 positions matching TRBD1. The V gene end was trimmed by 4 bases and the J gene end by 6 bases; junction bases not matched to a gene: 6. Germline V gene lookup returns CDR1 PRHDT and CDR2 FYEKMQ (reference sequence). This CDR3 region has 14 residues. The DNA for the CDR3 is TGTGCCAGCAGCTCCCGGACAGGGTCGGATACGCAGTATTTT. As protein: CASSSRTGSDTQYF.

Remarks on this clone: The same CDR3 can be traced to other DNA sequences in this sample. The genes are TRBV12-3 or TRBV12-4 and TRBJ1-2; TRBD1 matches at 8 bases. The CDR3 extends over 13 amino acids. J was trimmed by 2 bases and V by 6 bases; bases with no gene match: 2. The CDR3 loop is CASSRQGNYGYTF. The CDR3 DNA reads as TGTGCCAGCAGCCGACAGGGGAACTATGGCTACACCTTC.

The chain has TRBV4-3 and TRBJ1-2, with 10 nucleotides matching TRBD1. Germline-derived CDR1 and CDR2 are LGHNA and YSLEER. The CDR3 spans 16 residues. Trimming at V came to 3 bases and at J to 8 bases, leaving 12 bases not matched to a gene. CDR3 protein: CASSQGQSGTGDGYTF. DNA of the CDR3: TGCGCCAGCAGCCAGGGACAAAGCGGGACAGGGGACGGCTACACCTTC.

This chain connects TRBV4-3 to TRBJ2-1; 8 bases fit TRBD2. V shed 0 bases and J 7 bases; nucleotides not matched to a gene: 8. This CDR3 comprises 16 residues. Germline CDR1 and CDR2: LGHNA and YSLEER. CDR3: CASSQDPTGGRNEQFF. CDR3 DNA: TGCGCCAGCAGCCAAGATCCAACGGGAGGGAGAAATGAGCAGTTCTTC.